This TCR beta chain was found in a study of shared clonotypes between healthy human individuals. CD45RO-negative cells were positively selected for CCR7, leaving out terminally differentiated effector memory CD45RA+ cells. Using around 200 ng DNA, 32,000 or so T cell genomes, the sorted-subset replicate PCRs were run. Sequencing used immunoSEQ multiplex PCR; TCRdb keeps in-frame clones, though not all of them. In the table there are hundreds of thousands of clones, roughly 95% of which are singletons. The CDR3 is 17 residues long. Germline loops: CDR1 MDHEN, CDR2 SYDVKM. Germline trimming cut 6 bases from V and 0 bases from J; bases unmatched to any gene: 9. With regard to this clone: The antigen is unknown.

Points from the study as a whole: For sorted subsets, rarefaction showed incomplete sequencing despite large depth.

The sample comprised naive CD8+ T cells sorted from blood. The chain uses TRBV28 and TRBJ2-2; 8 bases match TRBD2. This clonotype was obtained from a woman aged 30 to 39 in good health. For the CDR3, the DNA is TGTGCCAGCAGGCCTATACCGGGACTAGCGAACACCGGGGAGCTGTTTTTT. It specifies CASRPIPGLANTGELFF.